These T cell receptor beta chains were read from a single sample in a study of T cell responses to AZD1222 COVID-19 vaccine. TCRdb keeps only in-frame clones here, not all; method: immunoSEQ multiplex PCR. The sample includes about 97,000 clones, roughly 86% of them seen just once. Sequenced here: peripheral blood, sampled on day 0 of AZD1222 vaccination. The receptors were sampled from an adult in good health. CDR3s include the opening cysteine and the closing phenylalanine or tryptophan. The order of the fields is V gene, J gene, clone size, D gene, CDR3 DNA, CDR3 protein. A D gene is named only where the DNA matches it firmly. Some rows have no size entry. The others give once, few or many, or a class for an expanded clone.

v_call: TRBV4-3
j_call: TRBJ1-3
clone_size: NA
d_call: TRBD1
cdr3_nt: TGCGCCAGCAGCCAAGCGGGACAGACAAGCTCTGGAAACACCATATATTTT
cdr3_aa: CASSQAGQTSSGNTIYF

v_call: TRBV5-1
j_call: TRBJ2-4
clone_size: NA
d_call: NA
cdr3_nt: TGCGCCAGCAGCTTGGGCCAAACCAAAAACATTCAGTACTTC
cdr3_aa: CASSLGQTKNIQYF

v_call: TRBV12-3/TRBV12-4
j_call: TRBJ2-1
clone_size: NA
d_call: NA
cdr3_nt: TGTGCCAGCGGTCTTGACAATGAGCAGTTCTTC
cdr3_aa: CASGLDNEQFF

v_call: TRBV9
j_call: TRBJ2-3
clone_size: NA
d_call: NA
cdr3_nt: TGTGCCAGCAGCGTAGGGATTACAGATACGCAGTATTTT
cdr3_aa: CASSVGITDTQYF

v_call: TRBV5-8
j_call: TRBJ2-7
clone_size: once
d_call: NA
cdr3_nt: TGTGCCAGCAGCCTTTCGGGATACGAGCAGTACTTC
cdr3_aa: CASSLSGYEQYF

v_call: TRBV7-9
j_call: TRBJ1-1
clone_size: NA
d_call: TRBD1
cdr3_nt: TGTGCCAGCAGCCCCCCCGGGACAGCTAACACTGAAGCTTTCTTT
cdr3_aa: CASSPPGTANTEAFF

v_call: TRBV15
j_call: TRBJ2-1
clone_size: NA
d_call: NA
cdr3_nt: TGTGCCACCAGCAGAGATCTCCTGGGACACGACCATGAGCAGTTCTTC
cdr3_aa: CATSRDLLGHDHEQFF

v_call: TRBV28
j_call: TRBJ2-1
clone_size: NA
d_call: TRBD1
cdr3_nt: TGTGCCAGCAGTTCGGACAGGGCCTACAATGAGCAGTTCTTC
cdr3_aa: CASSSDRAYNEQFF

v_call: TRBV27
j_call: TRBJ1-1
clone_size: NA
d_call: TRBD1
cdr3_nt: TGTGCCAGCAGCGACAGGGGGCTGAACACTGAAGCTTTCTTT
cdr3_aa: CASSDRGLNTEAFF

v_call: TRBV7-2
j_call: TRBJ2-1
clone_size: NA
d_call: NA
cdr3_nt: TGTGCCAGCAGCTTAGGCGGGTTGATGGCTTCTAGAATCAATGAGCAGTTCTTC
cdr3_aa: CASSLGGLMASRINEQFF

v_call: TRBV6-5
j_call: TRBJ1-1
clone_size: NA
d_call: NA
cdr3_nt: TGTGCCAGCAGTATAAGAATGAACACTGAAGCTTTCTTT
cdr3_aa: CASSIRMNTEAFF

v_call: TRBV25-1
j_call: TRBJ1-4
clone_size: once
d_call: TRBD1
cdr3_nt: TGTGCCAGCAGCCGAGACAGGGGGTTTGGCGAAAAACTGTTTTTT
cdr3_aa: CASSRDRGFGEKLFF

v_call: TRBV5-4
j_call: TRBJ2-1
clone_size: few
d_call: TRBD2
cdr3_nt: TGTGCTAGCGGGATTAGCTCCTACAATGAGCAGTTCTTC
cdr3_aa: CASGISSYNEQFF

v_call: TRBV10-3
j_call: TRBJ1-4
clone_size: NA
d_call: NA
cdr3_nt: TGTGCCATCAGTCAACAGGCCCTCGGGGCTAATGAAAAACTGTTTTTT
cdr3_aa: CAISQQALGANEKLFF

v_call: TRBV3-1/TRBV3-2
j_call: TRBJ2-7
clone_size: NA
d_call: NA
cdr3_nt: TGTGCCAGCAGCCAAGGTTACGAGCAGTACTTC
cdr3_aa: CASSQGYEQYF

v_call: TRBV6-5
j_call: TRBJ1-5
clone_size: NA
d_call: NA
cdr3_nt: TGTGCCAGCAGTCCCGTGCAATCAGGTCAGCCCCAGCATTTT
cdr3_aa: CASSPVQSGQPQHF

v_call: TRBV2
j_call: TRBJ1-6
clone_size: NA
d_call: NA
cdr3_nt: TGTGCCAGCAGTCTATATGACACGACTGCGGGGTCACCCCTCCACTTT
cdr3_aa: CASSLYDTTAGSPLHF

v_call: TRBV6-5
j_call: TRBJ1-5
clone_size: NA
d_call: NA
cdr3_nt: TGTGCCAGCAAAGAGCGGACATATAGCAATCAGCCCCAGCATTTT
cdr3_aa: CASKERTYSNQPQHF

v_call: TRBV5-1
j_call: TRBJ1-1
clone_size: NA
d_call: NA
cdr3_nt: TGCGCCAGCAGCTTGCTGGGCAGGGAGACTGAAGCTTTCTTT
cdr3_aa: CASSLLGRETEAFF

v_call: TRBV29-1
j_call: TRBJ2-3
clone_size: NA
d_call: NA
cdr3_nt: TGCAGCGTTTCCTCCGGGAAGGGTAATTTGGATACGCAGTATTTT
cdr3_aa: CSVSSGKGNLDTQYF

v_call: TRBV19
j_call: TRBJ2-2
clone_size: NA
d_call: TRBD1
cdr3_nt: TGTGCCAGTAGTATTCAGGCAGGGGGCGGCACCGGGGAGCTGTTTTTT
cdr3_aa: CASSIQAGGGTGELFF

v_call: TRBV5-1
j_call: TRBJ1-4
clone_size: few
d_call: NA
cdr3_nt: TGCGCCAGCAGCTTAAATGGTGGTAATGAAAAACTGTTTTTT
cdr3_aa: CASSLNGGNEKLFF

v_call: TRBV6-2/TRBV6-3
j_call: TRBJ1-2
clone_size: once
d_call: TRBD1
cdr3_nt: TGTGCCAGCAGTTCCCTAACCTACAGGGGGAGCTATGGCTACACCTTC
cdr3_aa: CASSSLTYRGSYGYTF

v_call: TRBV30
j_call: TRBJ2-7
clone_size: NA
d_call: TRBD2
cdr3_nt: TGTGCCTGGACCCCCAAGGGGACGGGACTAGCGGGACATTTCTCCTACGAGCAGTACTTC
cdr3_aa: CAWTPKGTGLAGHFSYEQYF

v_call: TRBV14
j_call: TRBJ1-6
clone_size: NA
d_call: NA
cdr3_nt: TGTGCCAGCAGCCAAGAGGAGCCTCACAATTCACCCCTCCACTTT
cdr3_aa: CASSQEEPHNSPLHF

v_call: TRBV4-2
j_call: TRBJ2-7
clone_size: once
d_call: NA
cdr3_nt: TGTGCCAGCAGCCAAGATGGGGGTGGCGAGCAGTACTTC
cdr3_aa: CASSQDGGGEQYF

v_call: TRBV5-6
j_call: TRBJ2-7
clone_size: NA
d_call: TRBD1
cdr3_nt: TGTGCCAGCAGCACAGGGGGCGAGCAGTACTTC
cdr3_aa: CASSTGGEQYF

v_call: TRBV4-1
j_call: TRBJ1-6
clone_size: NA
d_call: NA
cdr3_nt: TGCGCCAGCAGCCACATTCGGGGCTCCTATAATTCACCCCTCCACTTT
cdr3_aa: CASSHIRGSYNSPLHF

v_call: TRBV4-2
j_call: TRBJ2-3
clone_size: NA
d_call: TRBD2
cdr3_nt: TGTGCCAGCAGCCATTCCACTAGCGGGGCGCATGATACGCAGTATTTT
cdr3_aa: CASSHSTSGAHDTQYF

v_call: TRBV5-8
j_call: TRBJ1-1
clone_size: NA
d_call: NA
cdr3_nt: TGTGCCAGCAGCTACCTCGGTGGCGCTGAAGCTTTCTTT
cdr3_aa: CASSYLGGAEAFF

v_call: TRBV27
j_call: TRBJ2-1
clone_size: once
d_call: NA
cdr3_nt: TGTGCCAGCAGTCGCGGCGGGACCATATTTTACAATGAGCAGTTCTTC
cdr3_aa: CASSRGGTIFYNEQFF

v_call: TRBV5-6
j_call: TRBJ1-6
clone_size: NA
d_call: NA
cdr3_nt: TGTGCCAGCAGTTTCGGCGGGTCGGACTCACCCCTCCACTTT
cdr3_aa: CASSFGGSDSPLHF

v_call: TRBV9
j_call: TRBJ2-7
clone_size: NA
d_call: NA
cdr3_nt: TGTGCCAGCAGCGGCGGCGCGAGCATCCACGAGCAGTACTTC
cdr3_aa: CASSGGASIHEQYF

v_call: TRBV20-1
j_call: TRBJ2-7
clone_size: few
d_call: NA
cdr3_nt: TGCAGTGCAGAAAGGGGAAACGAGCAGTACTTC
cdr3_aa: CSAERGNEQYF

v_call: TRBV4-3
j_call: TRBJ1-2
clone_size: NA
d_call: TRBD1
cdr3_nt: TGCGCCAGCAGCCAAGGGGTAGGGAGGGGGCGCCTGGAGTTCTATGGCTACACCTTC
cdr3_aa: CASSQGVGRGRLEFYGYTF

v_call: TRBV9
j_call: TRBJ1-5
clone_size: NA
d_call: NA
cdr3_nt: TGTGCCAGCAGCGTAGGTAGCGGGCATCAGCCCCAGCATTTT
cdr3_aa: CASSVGSGHQPQHF

v_call: TRBV4-1
j_call: TRBJ1-4
clone_size: NA
d_call: TRBD1
cdr3_nt: TGCGCCAGCAGCCAAGGACGGACAGGTTCTAATGAAAAACTGTTTTTT
cdr3_aa: CASSQGRTGSNEKLFF

v_call: TRBV13
j_call: TRBJ2-1
clone_size: NA
d_call: NA
cdr3_nt: TGTGCCAGCAGCTCTAGCGTTGAGCAGTTCTTC
cdr3_aa: CASSSSVEQFF

v_call: TRBV5-1
j_call: TRBJ2-2
clone_size: NA
d_call: NA
cdr3_nt: TGCGCCAGCAGCTTGTACGGCAGGGTCGACACCGGGGAGCTGTTTTTT
cdr3_aa: CASSLYGRVDTGELFF

v_call: TRBV7-9
j_call: TRBJ1-3
clone_size: NA
d_call: NA
cdr3_nt: TGTGCCAGCAGCTTTAAAGGACAGTCCTCTGGAAACACCATATATTTT
cdr3_aa: CASSFKGQSSGNTIYF

v_call: TRBV6-2/TRBV6-3
j_call: TRBJ2-3
clone_size: NA
d_call: NA
cdr3_nt: TGTGCCAGCAGTTACATTAGCACGGATACGCAGTATTTT
cdr3_aa: CASSYISTDTQYF

v_call: TRBV5-1
j_call: TRBJ2-2
clone_size: NA
d_call: TRBD1
cdr3_nt: TGCGCCAGCAGCCACGATAACAGGGGAACCGGGGAGCTGTTTTTT
cdr3_aa: CASSHDNRGTGELFF

v_call: TRBV27
j_call: TRBJ1-1
clone_size: NA
d_call: NA
cdr3_nt: TGTGCCAGCACCTTACAGGGAGGGACTGAAGCTTTCTTT
cdr3_aa: CASTLQGGTEAFF

v_call: TRBV6-2/TRBV6-3
j_call: TRBJ2-7
clone_size: NA
d_call: TRBD1
cdr3_nt: TGTGCCAGCAGTGCACAATGGGACAGGGATTACTCCTACGAGCAGTACTTC
cdr3_aa: CASSAQWDRDYSYEQYF

v_call: TRBV19
j_call: TRBJ2-2
clone_size: NA
d_call: TRBD2
cdr3_nt: TGTGCCAGTAGTCCCGCTAGCGGGAGAGTAGGCACCGGGGAGCTGTTTTTT
cdr3_aa: CASSPASGRVGTGELFF

v_call: TRBV6-6
j_call: TRBJ1-1
clone_size: NA
d_call: TRBD1
cdr3_nt: TGTGCCAGCAGTTACTCGACAGGGCAGGGCACTGAAGCTTTCTTT
cdr3_aa: CASSYSTGQGTEAFF